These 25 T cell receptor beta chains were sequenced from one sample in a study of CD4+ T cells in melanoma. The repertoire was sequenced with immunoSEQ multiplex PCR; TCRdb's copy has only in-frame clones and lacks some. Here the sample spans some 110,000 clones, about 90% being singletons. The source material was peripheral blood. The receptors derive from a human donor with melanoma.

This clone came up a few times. CDR3 amino acids: CASRGGGGANQPQHF. The CDR3 nucleotides are TGTGCCAGCAGGGGAGGAGGAGGGGCAAATCAGCCCCAGCATTTT. The chain carries TRBV6-5 and TRBJ1-5; a possible D gene is TRBD1 (5 bases). Germline V gives CDR1 MNHEY, CDR2 SVGAGI. The length of the CDR3 is 15 residues. Trimming took 6 bases from V and 4 from J, leaving 16 bases between them.

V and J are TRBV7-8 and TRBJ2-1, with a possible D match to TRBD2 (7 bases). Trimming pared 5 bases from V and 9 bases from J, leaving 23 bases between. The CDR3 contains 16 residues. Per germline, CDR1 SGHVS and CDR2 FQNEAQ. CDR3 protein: CASSRTLGAGVGEQFF. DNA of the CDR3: TGTGCCAGCAGCCGGACGTTGGGGGCGGGAGTAGGTGAGCAGTTCTTC.

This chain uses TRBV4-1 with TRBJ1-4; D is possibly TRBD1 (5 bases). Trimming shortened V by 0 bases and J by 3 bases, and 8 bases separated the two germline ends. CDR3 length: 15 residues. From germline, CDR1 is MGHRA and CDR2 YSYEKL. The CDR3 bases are TGCGCCAGCAGCCAAGAGATAGGGGCTAATGAAAAACTGTTTTTT. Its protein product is CASSQEIGANEKLFF.

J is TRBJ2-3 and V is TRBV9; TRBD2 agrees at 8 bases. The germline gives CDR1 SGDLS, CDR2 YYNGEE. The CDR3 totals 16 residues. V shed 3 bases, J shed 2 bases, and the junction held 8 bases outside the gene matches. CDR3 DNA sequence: TGTGCCAGCAGCGCCCGCGGGACTAGTGACACAGATACGCAGTATTTT. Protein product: CASSARGTSDTDTQYF.

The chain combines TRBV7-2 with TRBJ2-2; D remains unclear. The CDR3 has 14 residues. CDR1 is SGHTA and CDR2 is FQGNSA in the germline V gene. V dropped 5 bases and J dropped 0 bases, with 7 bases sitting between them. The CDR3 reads CASSLGTNTGELFF. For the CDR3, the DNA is TGTGCCAGCAGCCTGGGGACGAACACCGGGGAGCTGTTTTTT. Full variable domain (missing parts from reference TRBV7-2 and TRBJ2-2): GAGVSQSPSNKVTEKGKDVELRCDPISGHTALYWYRQSLGQGLEFLIYFQGNSAPDKSGLPSDRFSAERTGGSVSTLTIQRTQQEDSAVYLCASSLGTNTGELFFGEGSRLTVL.

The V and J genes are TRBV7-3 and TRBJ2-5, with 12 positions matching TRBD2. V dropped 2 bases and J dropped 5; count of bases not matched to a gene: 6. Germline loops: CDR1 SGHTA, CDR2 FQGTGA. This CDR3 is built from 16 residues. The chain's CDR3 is CASSLGLAGGYETQYF. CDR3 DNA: TGTGCCAGCAGCTTAGGTCTAGCGGGGGGGTATGAGACCCAGTACTTC.

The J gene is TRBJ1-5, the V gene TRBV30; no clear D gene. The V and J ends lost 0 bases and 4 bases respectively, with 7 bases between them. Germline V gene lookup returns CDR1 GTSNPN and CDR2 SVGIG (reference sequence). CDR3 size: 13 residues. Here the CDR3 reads CAWSVYKNQPQHF. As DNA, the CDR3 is TGTGCCTGGAGTGTATATAAGAATCAGCCCCAGCATTTT. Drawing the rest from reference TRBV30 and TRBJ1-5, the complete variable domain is SQTIHQWPATLVQPVGSPLSLECTVEGTSNPNLYWYRQAAGRGLQLLFYSVGIGQISSEVPQNLSASRPQDRQFILSSKKLLLSDSGFYLCAWSVYKNQPQHFGDGTRLSIL.

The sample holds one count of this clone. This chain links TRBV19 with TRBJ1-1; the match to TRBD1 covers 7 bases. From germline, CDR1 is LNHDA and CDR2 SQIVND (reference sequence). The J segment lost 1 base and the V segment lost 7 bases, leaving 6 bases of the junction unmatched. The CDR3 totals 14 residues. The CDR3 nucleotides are TGTGCCAGTAAGCTACAGGGGCCGAACACTGAAGCTTTCTTT. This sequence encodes CASKLQGPNTEAFF.

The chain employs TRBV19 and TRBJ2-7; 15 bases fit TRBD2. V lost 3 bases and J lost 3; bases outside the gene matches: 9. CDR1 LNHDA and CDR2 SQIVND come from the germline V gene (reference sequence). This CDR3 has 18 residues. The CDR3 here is CASSIRTSGRAGLYEQYF. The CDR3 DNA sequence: TGTGCCAGTAGTATCAGGACTAGCGGGAGGGCCGGCCTCTACGAGCAGTACTTC.

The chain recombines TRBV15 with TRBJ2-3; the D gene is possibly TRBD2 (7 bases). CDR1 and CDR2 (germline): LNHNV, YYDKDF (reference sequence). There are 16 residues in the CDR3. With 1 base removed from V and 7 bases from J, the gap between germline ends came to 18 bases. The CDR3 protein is CATSRGLGGGQNTQYF. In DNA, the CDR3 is TGTGCCACCAGCAGAGGGTTAGGGGGGGGGCAGAATACGCAGTATTTT.

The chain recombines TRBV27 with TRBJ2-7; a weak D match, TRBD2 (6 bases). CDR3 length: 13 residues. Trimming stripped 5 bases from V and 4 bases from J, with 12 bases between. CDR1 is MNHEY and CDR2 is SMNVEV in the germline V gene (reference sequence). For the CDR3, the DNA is TGTGCCAGCAGTGCTGGAGGGGCTTACGAGCAGTACTTC. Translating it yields CASSAGGAYEQYF.

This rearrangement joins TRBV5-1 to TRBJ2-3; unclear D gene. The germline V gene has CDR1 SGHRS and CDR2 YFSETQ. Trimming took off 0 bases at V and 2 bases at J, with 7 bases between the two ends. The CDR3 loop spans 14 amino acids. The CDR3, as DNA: TGCGCCAGCAGCTTGGATCCGGCCACAGATACGCAGTATTTT. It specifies CASSLDPATDTQYF.

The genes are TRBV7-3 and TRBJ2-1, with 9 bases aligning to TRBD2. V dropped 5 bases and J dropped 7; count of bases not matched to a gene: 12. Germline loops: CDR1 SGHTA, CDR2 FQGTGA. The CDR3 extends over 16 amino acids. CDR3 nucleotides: TGTGCCAGCAGCCCGTCGGCGGCGGGGGGGCGGAATGAGCAGTTCTTC. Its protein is CASSPSAAGGRNEQFF.

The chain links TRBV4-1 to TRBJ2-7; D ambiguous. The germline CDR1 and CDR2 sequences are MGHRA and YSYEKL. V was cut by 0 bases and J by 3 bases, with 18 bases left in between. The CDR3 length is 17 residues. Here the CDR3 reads CASSQERAGFDVYEQYF. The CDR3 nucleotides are TGCGCCAGCAGCCAAGAAAGGGCAGGCTTTGACGTCTACGAGCAGTACTTC.

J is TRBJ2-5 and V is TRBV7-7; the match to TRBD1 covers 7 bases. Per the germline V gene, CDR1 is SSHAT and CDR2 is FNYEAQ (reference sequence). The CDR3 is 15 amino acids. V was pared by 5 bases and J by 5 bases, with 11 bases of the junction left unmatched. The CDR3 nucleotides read TGTGCCAGCAGCCTCCGACAGGGAACGGCGGAGACCCAGTACTTC. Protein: CASSLRQGTAETQYF. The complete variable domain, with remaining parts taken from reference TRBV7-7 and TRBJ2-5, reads GAGVSQSPRYKVTKRGQDVTLRCDPISSHATLYWYQQALGQGPEFLTYFNYEAQPDKSGLPSDRFSAERPEGSISTLTIQRTEQRDSAMYRCASSLRQGTAETQYFGPGTRLLVL.

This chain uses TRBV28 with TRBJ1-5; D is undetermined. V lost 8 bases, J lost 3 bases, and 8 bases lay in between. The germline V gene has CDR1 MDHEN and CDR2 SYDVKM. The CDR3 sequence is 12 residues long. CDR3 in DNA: TGTGCCAGCCGGGGTTTCAATCAGCCCCAGCATTTT. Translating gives CASRGFNQPQHF. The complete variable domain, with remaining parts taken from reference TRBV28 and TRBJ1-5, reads DVKVTQSSRYLVKRTGEKVFLECVQDMDHENMFWYRQDPGLGLRLIYFSYDVKMKEKGDIPEGYSVSREKKERFSLILESASTNQTSMYLCASRGFNQPQHFGDGTRLSIL.

CDR3 nucleotides: TGTGCCAGCAGCCAAACAGTTAATGAGCAGTTCTTC. Amino acid sequence: CASSQTVNEQFF. The chain combines TRBV4-2 with TRBJ2-1; D unresolved. CDR1 and CDR2 (germline): LGHNA, YNFKEQ. This CDR3 region has 12 residues. V was pared by 2 bases and J by 7 bases, with 6 bases between.

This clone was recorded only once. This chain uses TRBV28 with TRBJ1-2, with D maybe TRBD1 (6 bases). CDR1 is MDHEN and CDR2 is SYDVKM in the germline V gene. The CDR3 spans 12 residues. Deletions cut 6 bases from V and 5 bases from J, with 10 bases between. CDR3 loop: CASSRGGYGYTF. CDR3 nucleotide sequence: TGTGCCAGCAGCCGAGGGGGATATGGCTACACCTTC.

Here the CDR3 DNA reads TGTGCCAGCAGCTACCTGGGGGATAAAGCTTTCTTT. As protein: CASSYLGDKAFF. V is TRBV5-4 and J is TRBJ1-1, with a weak D call TRBD1 (5 bases). V was trimmed by 3 bases and J by 9 bases, leaving 12 bases between them. The CDR3 has 12 amino acids. The germline V gene has CDR1 SGHNT and CDR2 YYREEE (reference sequence). Using reference TRBV5-4 and TRBJ1-1 for the parts outside the CDR3, the full variable domain is ETGVTQSPTHLIKTRGQQVTLRCSSQSGHNTVSWYQQALGQGPQFIFQYYREEENGRGNFPPRFSGLQFPNYSSELNVNALELDDSALYLCASSYLGDKAFFGQGTRLTVV.

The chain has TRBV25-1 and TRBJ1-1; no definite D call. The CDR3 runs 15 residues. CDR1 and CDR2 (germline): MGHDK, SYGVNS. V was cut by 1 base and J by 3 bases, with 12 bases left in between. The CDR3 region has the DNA TGTGCCAGCAGTGAATTCTCAGGATGGGACACTGAAGCTTTCTTT. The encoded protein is CASSEFSGWDTEAFF.

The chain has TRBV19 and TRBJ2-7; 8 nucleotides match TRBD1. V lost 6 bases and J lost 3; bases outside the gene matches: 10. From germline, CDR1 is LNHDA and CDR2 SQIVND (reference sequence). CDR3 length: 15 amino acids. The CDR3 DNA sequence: TGTGCCAGTAGATCACTTAGAGGACAGGGCTACGAGCAGTACTTC. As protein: CASRSLRGQGYEQYF.

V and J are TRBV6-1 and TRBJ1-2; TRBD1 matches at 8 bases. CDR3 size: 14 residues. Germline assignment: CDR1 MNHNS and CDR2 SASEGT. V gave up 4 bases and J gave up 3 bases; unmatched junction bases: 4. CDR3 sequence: CASSARGLDYGYTF. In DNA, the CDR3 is TGTGCCAGCAGTGCCAGGGGGCTTGACTATGGCTACACCTTC.

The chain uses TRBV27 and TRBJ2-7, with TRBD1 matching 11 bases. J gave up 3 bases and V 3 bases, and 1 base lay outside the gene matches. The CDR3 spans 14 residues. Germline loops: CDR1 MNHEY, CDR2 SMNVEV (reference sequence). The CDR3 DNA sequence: TGTGCCAGCAGTTTCGGGACAGGGGGCTACGAGCAGTACTTC. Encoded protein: CASSFGTGGYEQYF.

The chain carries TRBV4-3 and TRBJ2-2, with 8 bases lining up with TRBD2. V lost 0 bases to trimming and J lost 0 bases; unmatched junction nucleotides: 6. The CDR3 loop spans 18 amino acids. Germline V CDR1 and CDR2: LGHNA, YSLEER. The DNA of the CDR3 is TGCGCCAGCAGCCAAGATTTTTACGGGGGGGCGAACACCGGGGAGCTGTTTTTT. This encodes CASSQDFYGGANTGELFF.

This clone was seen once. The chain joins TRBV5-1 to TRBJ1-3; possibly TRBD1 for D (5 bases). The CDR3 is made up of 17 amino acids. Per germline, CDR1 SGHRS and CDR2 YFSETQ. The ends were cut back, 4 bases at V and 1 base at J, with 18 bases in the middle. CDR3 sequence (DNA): TGCGCCAGCAGCCTAGACGGGGCCACAGTTTCTGGAAACACCATATATTTT. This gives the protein CASSLDGATVSGNTIYF. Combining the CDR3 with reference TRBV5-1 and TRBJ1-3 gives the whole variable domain KAGVTQTPRYLIKTRGQQVTLSCSPISGHRSVSWYQQTPGQGLQFLFEYFSETQRNKGNFPGRFSGRQFSNSRSEMNVSTLELGDSALYLCASSLDGATVSGNTIYFGEGSWLTVV.